Sequencing of this T cell receptor beta chain was carried out in a study of identical twins. Healthy Caucasian individuals made up all the donors. This clonotype came up many times. Its antigen is currently unknown. General study results and limits: It was possible that invariant MAIT and iNKT cells partly confounded the zero-insertion analyses. Compared with unrelated sharing, twin-shared out-of-frame alpha sequences had more low-probability sequences.

A universal primer site was incorporated via template switching, and the cDNA contained unique molecular identifiers. TCRdb processed the 5' RACE reads anew with MiXCR; each CDR3 protein has one entry. The data contain 400,000 to 550,000 distinct CDR3 sequences, around 15% of them singletons. This CDR3 comprises 13 residues. Deletions cut 8 bases from V and 4 bases from J, with 14 bases between. Another study also made use of these data, one on yellow fever vaccine responses in identical twins.

V gene TRBV12-3 or TRBV12-4 combines with J gene TRBJ2-5; maybe TRBD1 (6 bases). Sequencing was carried out using CD4+ T cells sorted from blood. The TCR comes from a woman aged 18 to 35 in good health. DNA for the CDR3: TGTGCCAGCGCCAGGGGCCAGGGAGAGACCCAGTACTTC. It specifies CASARGQGETQYF.